Below, one TCR beta chain is given with its context. Its antigen is as yet unknown. The data were obtained in a study of T cell repertoires in ileal Crohn's disease. Study as a whole: Surgery for a complication: stricturing in roughly 61%, penetrating in approximately 39%.

Regarding the study as a whole: Every patient over 26.8% clonality showed endoscopic recurrence.

Here immunoSEQ multiplex PCR was the method, and the copy in TCRdb shows in-frame clones only, minus some. The data contain approximately 18,000 clones, 75% to 90% of them singletons. Germline-derived CDR1 and CDR2 are LGHNA and YSLEER. Trimming left V 1 base short and J 3 bases short, with 6 bases between. CDR3 length equals 14 residues. This rearrangement joins TRBV4-3 to TRBJ1-4; D not resolved. Sequenced: ileal tissue. The origin of this receptor is an adult with Crohn's disease. CDR3 in amino acids: CASSQGQPNEKLFF. Here the CDR3 DNA reads TGCGCCAGCAGCCAAGGACAACCTAATGAAAAACTGTTTTTT.